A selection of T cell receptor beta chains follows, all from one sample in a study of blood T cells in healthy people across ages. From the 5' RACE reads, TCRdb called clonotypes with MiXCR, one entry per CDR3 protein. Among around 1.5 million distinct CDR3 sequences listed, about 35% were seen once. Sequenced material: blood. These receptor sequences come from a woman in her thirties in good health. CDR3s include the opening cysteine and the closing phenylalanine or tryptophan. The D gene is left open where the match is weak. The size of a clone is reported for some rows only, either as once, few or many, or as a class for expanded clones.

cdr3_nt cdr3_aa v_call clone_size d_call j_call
TGTGCCAGCTCTACGGACAGGCTCGGCCCTGGGGCCAACGTCCTGACTTTC CASSTDRLGPGANVLTF TRBV18 - TRBD1 TRBJ2-6
TGTGCCAGCTCACGGCCGGGACAGGAGGGATATGGCTACACCTTC CASSRPGQEGYGYTF TRBV18 few TRBD1 TRBJ1-2
TGTGCCAGCAGCCAAGAATTTGGAGGGACCCACTCCTACAATGAGCAGTTCTTC CASSQEFGGTHSYNEQFF TRBV14 few - TRBJ2-1
TGTGCCAGCAGCCTTAGCGAGAGATTCATGAACACTGAAGCTTTCTTT CASSLSERFMNTEAFF TRBV7-2 - - TRBJ1-1
TGTGCCAGCAGTTTAAGCCGGGGGCTCTACAATGAGCAGTTCTTC CASSLSRGLYNEQFF TRBV27 - - TRBJ2-1
TGTGCCAGCAGCCTTAGAGGGGGGCAGGGGGGCAACGAGCAGTACTTC CASSLRGGQGGNEQYF TRBV9 - - TRBJ2-7
TGTGCCATTCGGGGCCTTTGGGGCTATGACTACACCTTC CAIRGLWGYDYTF TRBV10-3 - - TRBJ1-2
TGCAGTGCTAGAACTAGCGGGGGGAAGCAAGAGACCCAGTACTTC CSARTSGGKQETQYF TRBV20-1 - TRBD2 TRBJ2-5
TGTGCCAGCAGGCCTGGGCTAGCGGGGGATATGCAGTATTTT CASRPGLAGDMQYF TRBV7-9 - TRBD2 TRBJ2-3
TGTGCCAGCAGACTACAGGGGGCTAGGGATGGCTACACCTTC CASRLQGARDGYTF TRBV12-3/TRBV12-4 few TRBD1 TRBJ1-2
TGTGCCAGCAACCAGAGAGGGACAGGGAAACACTACGAGCAGTACTTC CASNQRGTGKHYEQYF TRBV6-6 - TRBD1 TRBJ2-7
TGTGCCATCAGTGAGTCAGGGGACAGCAATCAGCCCCAGCATTTT CAISESGDSNQPQHF TRBV10-3 - - TRBJ1-5
TGTGCCAGCAGTGAAGGCTTGAGGACTAGCGGGAACCACGAGCAGTACTTC CASSEGLRTSGNHEQYF TRBV6-1 - TRBD2 TRBJ2-7
TGTGCCAGCAGCACTCTACCGGGACTAGCGGGGCCCAATGAGCAGTTCTTC CASSTLPGLAGPNEQFF TRBV7-2 few TRBD2 TRBJ2-1
TGCGCCAGCAGCCAAGATGGGGATGAAGTTTTCTTT CASSQDGDEVFF TRBV4-1 few - TRBJ1-1
TGTGCCAGCAGCTATCCCCCGGACAGGGCGAGAGATAACTATGGCTACACCTTC CASSYPPDRARDNYGYTF TRBV7-3 - TRBD1 TRBJ1-2
TGTGCCAGCAGTGATATTCGGCAGGGACAAATCTCTGGGGCCAACGTCCTGACTTTC CASSDIRQGQISGANVLTF TRBV2 - - TRBJ2-6
TGCGCCAGCAGCCAAGCCTCACAGGGGAGGGACGAGCAGTACTTC CASSQASQGRDEQYF TRBV4-1 - - TRBJ2-7
TGTGCCAGCAGGACGGGACTAGCTGCGTCTGGGGCCAACGTCCTGACTTTC CASRTGLAASGANVLTF TRBV11-2 - TRBD2 TRBJ2-6
TGTACCAGCAGCCCACAGGGAGGGACCCAGTACTTC CTSSPQGGTQYF TRBV7-9 - - TRBJ2-5
TGTGCCAGCAGCTTAGGTGCAGTTCTAGTCAAAAACATTCAGTACTTC CASSLGAVLVKNIQYF TRBV7-9 - - TRBJ2-4
TGTGCCAGCAGCTTTGGGACGAACAGCTACCCCTACGAGCAGTACTTC CASSFGTNSYPYEQYF TRBV7-9 - - TRBJ2-7
TGTGCCAGCAGCTTTGGACAGGCCAATGAGCAGTTCTTC CASSFGQANEQFF TRBV7-3 - TRBD1 TRBJ2-1
TGTGCCATCAGCGCTCACCGGGACGGAAACTCTGGGGCCAACGTCCTGACTTTC CAISAHRDGNSGANVLTF TRBV10-3 - - TRBJ2-6
TGTGCCAGCAGTGAACTTGATCGGGCCGAGGGGGAGGAGCAGTACTTC CASSELDRAEGEEQYF TRBV6-1 - - TRBJ2-7
TGTGCCAGCAGTGGCACTAGCCGAGGAGATACGCAGTATTTT CASSGTSRGDTQYF TRBV27 - - TRBJ2-3
TGTGCCACCTCACTACGAGGCAGTGGGTCCCAAGAGACCCAGTACTTC CATSLRGSGSQETQYF TRBV10-3 - - TRBJ2-5
TGCATGAGCAGGTCTGGTGTTGGTGGCTACACCTTC CMSRSGVGGYTF TRBV20-1 - - TRBJ1-2
TGTGCCATCAGCTCAGGGGGTCTGAGCACAGATACGCAGTATTTT CAISSGGLSTDTQYF TRBV10-3 few TRBD1 TRBJ2-3
TGTGCCAGCAGTAACAGGGGGCGCTGGGAGCAGTACTTC CASSNRGRWEQYF TRBV2 - TRBD1 TRBJ2-7
TGCGCCAGCAGCGATGACGGTAGGAACACCGGGGAGCTGTTTTTT CASSDDGRNTGELFF TRBV5-1 - - TRBJ2-2
TGTGCCAGCAGTTACTCCCTAGCGGACCTCTACAATGAGCAGTTCTTC CASSYSLADLYNEQFF TRBV6-2/TRBV6-3 - TRBD2 TRBJ2-1
TGTGCCAGCAGTTATTCGAAAAGGAGCCCGGGAGAGACCCAGTACTTC CASSYSKRSPGETQYF TRBV6-9 - - TRBJ2-5
TGTGCCAGCAGCCCTCTCGACTTGCTCCAAGAGACCCAGTACTTC CASSPLDLLQETQYF TRBV3-1 few - TRBJ2-5
TGCAGTGCTAGATCCGCCGGGACTAGTGGCACAGATACGCAGTATTTT CSARSAGTSGTDTQYF TRBV20-1 - TRBD2 TRBJ2-3
TGTGCCAGCAGCCAAGGGTGGACAGCGGGCTACGAGCAGTACTTC CASSQGWTAGYEQYF TRBV3-1 - - TRBJ2-7
TGCGCCAGCAGCCCGCGACAGAGCTCCTACGAGCAGTACTTC CASSPRQSSYEQYF TRBV5-1 few - TRBJ2-7
TGTGCCAGCAGCGTAGGTCCGGGGCCGGGGACTGAAGCTTTCTTT CASSVGPGPGTEAFF TRBV9 - - TRBJ1-1
TGTGCCAGCAGCCAAAAGGGGGGGGCGGACTATGGCTACACCTTC CASSQKGGADYGYTF TRBV3-1 - - TRBJ1-2
TGTGCCAGCAATCAATGGGACAGGGGGCGAGAGACCCAGTACTTC CASNQWDRGRETQYF TRBV28 few TRBD1 TRBJ2-5